Each of the 11 T cell receptor beta chains below was sequenced from the same sample in a study of blood T cell repertoires in COVID-19. Profiling relied on immunoSEQ multiplex PCR, and the TCRdb table lists in-frame clones only, not all of them. The top ten clones hold around 1.1% of a sample with under 450,000 clones, roughly 77% of them seen once. The sample taken for sequencing was peripheral blood. The receptors derive from a human donor with acute or convalescent COVID-19. The donor label of this sample is uncertain.

The chain carries TRBV7-8 and TRBJ1-4; 8 nucleotides align to TRBD1. V dropped 1 base and J dropped 8; count of bases not matched to a gene: 6. The CDR3 is 15 amino acids. Looked up from germline, CDR1 is SGHVS and CDR2 is FQNEAQ. CDR3 nucleotides: TGTGCCAGCAGCTTAGTTAGGACAGGGAACGAAAAACTGTTTTTT. Its protein product is CASSLVRTGNEKLFF. Using reference TRBV7-8 and TRBJ1-4 for the parts outside the CDR3, the full variable domain is GAGVSQSPRYKVAKRGQDVALRCDPISGHVSLFWYQQALGQGPEFLTYFQNEAQLDKSGLPSDRFFAERPEGSVSTLKIQRTQQEDSAVYLCASSLVRTGNEKLFFGSGTQLSVL.

Note on this clone: The sample holds other DNA sequences that translate to the same CDR3. The J gene is TRBJ1-5, the V gene TRBV19; tentatively, D is TRBD1 (5 bases). CDR1 and CDR2 from the germline V gene are LNHDA and SQIVND (reference sequence). This CDR3 has 16 amino acids. The V end was cut by 1 base, the J end by 6 bases, with 16 bases between. CDR3 loop: CASSIGSGGGGQPQHF. The CDR3 DNA sequence: TGTGCCAGTAGTATAGGATCGGGGGGAGGCGGTCAGCCCCAGCATTTT.

As regards this clone: The sample has other DNA sequences that encode this CDR3 too. The gene calls are TRBV29-1 and TRBJ1-2; D not resolved. CDR3 size: 11 residues. Trimming took 4 bases from V and 4 from J, leaving 7 bases between them. Germline V gives CDR1 SQVTM, CDR2 ANQGSEA. CDR3 in amino acids: CSVAGFYGYTF. CDR3 sequence (DNA): TGCAGCGTTGCAGGATTCTATGGCTACACCTTC.

This clone has only one observation. This chain joins TRBV5-1 and TRBJ2-7; the match to TRBD2 covers 11 bases. This CDR3 contains 13 residues. V lost 4 bases to trimming and J lost 9 bases; unmatched junction nucleotides: 6. Germline V lookup: CDR1 SGHRS, CDR2 YFSETQ. CDR3 sequence: CASSNSGGAGQYF. CDR3 in DNA: TGCGCCAGCAGCAATAGCGGGGGGGCAGGGCAGTACTTC.

The genes are TRBV6-1 and TRBJ1-1; D is uncertain. The CDR3 contains 13 residues. The V end lost 1 base, the J end lost 10 bases, and 13 bases lay between the germline ends. Germline V gene data show CDR1 as MNHNS and CDR2 as SASEGT. As DNA, the CDR3 is TGTGCCAGCAGTGAAGTAAGGCGAGGAGGAGCTTTCTTT. This gives the protein CASSEVRRGGAFF.

This chain joins TRBV5-4 and TRBJ1-4; a possible D gene is TRBD1 (5 bases). Germline CDR1 is SGHNT and CDR2 is YYREEE (reference sequence). The CDR3 contains 13 residues. The ends were cut back, 0 bases at V and 8 bases at J, with 8 bases in the middle. This CDR3 is CASSLAGREKLFF. In nucleotides, the CDR3 is TGTGCCAGCAGCTTGGCAGGGCGCGAAAAACTGTTTTTT. The complete variable domain, with remaining parts taken from reference TRBV5-4 and TRBJ1-4, reads ETGVTQSPTHLIKTRGQQVTLRCSSQSGHNTVSWYQQALGQGPQFIFQYYREEENGRGNFPPRFSGLQFPNYSSELNVNALELDDSALYLCASSLAGREKLFFGSGTQLSVL.

The chain has TRBV10-2 and TRBJ2-1; tentatively, D is TRBD2 (5 bases). This CDR3 has 14 amino acids. V lost 8 bases and J lost 4, with 15 bases in between. The germline V gene encodes CDR1 WSHSY and CDR2 SAAADI. DNA of the CDR3: TGCGCCAGCGGATCCGGACTCCTTTACAATGAGCAGTTCTTC. This sequence encodes CASGSGLLYNEQFF.

The J gene is TRBJ1-2, the V gene TRBV4-1; D uncertain. Trimming took off 4 bases at V and 5 bases at J, with 17 bases between the two ends. The CDR3 is 15 residues long. CDR1 MGHRA and CDR2 YSYEKL come from the germline V gene. In DNA form, the CDR3 reads TGCGCCAGCAGCCGATTACCTAGCCCCTTGTATGGCTACACCTTC. Its translation is CASSRLPSPLYGYTF.

The rearrangement joins TRBV7-9 to TRBJ1-2; TRBD1 matches 7 bases. CDR3 length: 13 amino acids. V shed 10 bases and J 2 bases; nucleotides not matched to a gene: 7. The germline V gene has CDR1 SEHNR and CDR2 FQNEAQ (reference sequence). This CDR3 reads CATSTGTNYGYTF. The CDR3 coding sequence is TGTGCCACCTCGACAGGGACCAACTATGGCTACACCTTC.

A single count supports this clone. The chain employs TRBV10-2 and TRBJ1-2, with D possibly matching TRBD1 (5 bases). The germline V gene has CDR1 WSHSY and CDR2 SAAADI. The CDR3 contains 13 residues. Trimming left V 6 bases short and J 5 bases short, with 13 bases between. The DNA for the CDR3 is TGCGCCAGCAGAACCACAGGTGATTATGGCTACACCTTC. The encoded protein is CASRTTGDYGYTF.

V gene TRBV6-1 combines with J gene TRBJ1-5; no clear D. Trimming cost V 2 bases and J 5 bases, with 7 bases left between them. CDR1 and CDR2 from the germline V gene are MNHNS and SASEGT. This CDR3 comprises 13 residues. CDR3 nucleotides: TGTGCCAGCAGTGAACGGGGTGATCAGCCCCAGCATTTT. Its translation is CASSERGDQPQHF.